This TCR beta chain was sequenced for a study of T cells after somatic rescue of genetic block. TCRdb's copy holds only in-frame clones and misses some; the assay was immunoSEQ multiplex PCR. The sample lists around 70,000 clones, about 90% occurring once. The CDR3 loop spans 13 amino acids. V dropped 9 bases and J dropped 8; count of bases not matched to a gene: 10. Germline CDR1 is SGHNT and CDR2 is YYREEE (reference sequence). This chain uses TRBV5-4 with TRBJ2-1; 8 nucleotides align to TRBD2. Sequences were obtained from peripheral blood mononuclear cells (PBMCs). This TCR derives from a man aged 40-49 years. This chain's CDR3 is CATTGGPGYEQFF. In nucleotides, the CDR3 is TGTGCCACGACGGGGGGGCCGGGATATGAGCAGTTCTTC. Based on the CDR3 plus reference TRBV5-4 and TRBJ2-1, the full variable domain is ETGVTQSPTHLIKTRGQQVTLRCSSQSGHNTVSWYQQALGQGPQFIFQYYREEENGRGNFPPRFSGLQFPNYSSELNVNALELDDSALYLCATTGGPGYEQFFGPGTRLTVL.